The 14 T cell receptor beta chains presented below share a single source sample, sequenced in a study of shared clonotypes between healthy human individuals. Sequencing used immunoSEQ multiplex PCR; TCRdb keeps in-frame clones, though not all of them. This table has approximately 2,000,000 clones, 90% to 95% appearing once. The naive CD8 subset, CD45RO-negative cells positively selected for CCR7, excluded terminally differentiated effector memory CD45RA+ cells. Sequenced material: naive CD8+ T cells from PBMCs. These receptors were collected from a man in his late teens or twenties in good health. Some clones in this sample may be carry-over from other donors' samples.

The chain uses TRBV11-2 and TRBJ2-5; tentatively, D is TRBD2 (6 bases). This CDR3 comprises 16 residues. Germline CDR1 reads SGHAT; CDR2 reads FQNNGV. Trimming stripped 2 bases from V and 5 bases from J, with 18 bases between. CDR3 protein: CASSLRVAGFGETQYF. DNA of the CDR3: TGTGCCAGCAGCTTACGAGTCGCGGGGTTCGGCGAGACCCAGTACTTC. The full variable domain, in which reference TRBV11-2 and TRBJ2-5 provide the parts outside the CDR3, is EAGVAQSPRYKIIEKRQSVAFWCNPISGHATLYWYQQILGQGPKLLIQFQNNGVVDDSQLPKDRFSAERLKGVDSTLKIQPAKLEDSAVYLCASSLRVAGFGETQYFGPGTRLLVL.

A word on this clone: Other DNA sequences in the sample encode the same CDR3. The gene calls are TRBV27 and TRBJ2-3, with unresolved D. V lost 2 bases to trimming and J lost 3 bases, with 9 bases between them. The germline CDR1 and CDR2 sequences are MNHEY and SMNVEV (reference sequence). The CDR3 contains 14 residues. This chain's CDR3 is CASSLRSSTDTQYF. The DNA of the CDR3 is TGTGCCAGCAGTTTACGGTCTTCGACAGATACGCAGTATTTT.

The chain uses TRBV9 and TRBJ2-7; TRBD1 matches 7 bases. The CDR3 is made up of 15 amino acids. After removal of 3 bases from V and 6 bases from J, the junction contained 12 bases not matched to a gene. Germline values: CDR1 SGDLS, CDR2 YYNGEE. In nucleotides, the CDR3 is TGTGCCAGCAGCGCGAAACAGGGGTGGAATGGCGAGCAGTACTTC. Its translation: CASSAKQGWNGEQYF.

This chain uses TRBV7-9 with TRBJ2-2; D not resolved. Germline assignment: CDR1 SEHNR and CDR2 FQNEAQ (reference sequence). This CDR3 is 15 amino acids long. Trimming removed 5 bases from V and 7 bases from J, with 17 bases in between. The CDR3 DNA reads TGTGCCAGCAGCCTAATCCCGGGTTATGGCGGGGAGCTGTTTTTT. Translated, it gives CASSLIPGYGGELFF. The variable domain in full, completed from reference TRBV7-9 and TRBJ2-2, reads DTGVSQNPRHKITKRGQNVTFRCDPISEHNRLYWYRQTLGQGPEFLTYFQNEAQLEKSRLLSDRFSAERPKGSFSTLEIQRTEQGDSAMYLCASSLIPGYGGELFFGEGSRLTVL.

The V gene is TRBV5-6, the J gene TRBJ1-5; possible D gene TRBD1, 5 bases. This CDR3 is 14 amino acids long. In germline, CDR1 is SGHDT, CDR2 YYEEEE. V was clipped by 2 bases and J by 7 bases, with 13 bases between them. CDR3 DNA: TGTGCCAGCAGCTTTGGAGGGGCTTGGCAGCCCCAGCATTTT. Translation: CASSFGGAWQPQHF.

The chain has TRBV10-1 and TRBJ1-4; a weak D match, TRBD1 (5 bases). V lost 2 bases and J lost 7, with 14 bases in between. The CDR3 has 15 amino acids. Germline CDR1 is WNHNN and CDR2 is SYGVQD (reference sequence). The CDR3 protein is CASSEPAGVSEKLFF. The DNA for the CDR3 is TGCGCCAGCAGTGAGCCCGCGGGGGTGAGTGAAAAACTGTTTTTT.

The V and J genes are TRBV6-1 and TRBJ1-1; 12 nucleotides agree with TRBD1. This CDR3 contains 17 residues. Trimming at V came to 3 bases and at J to 5 bases, leaving 10 bases not matched to a gene. Germline CDR1 is MNHNS and CDR2 is SASEGT. The DNA of the CDR3 is TGTGCCAGCAGTGAGGGACAGGGGGCCTATTTTATAACTGAAGCTTTCTTT. Its translation is CASSEGQGAYFITEAFF.

This chain links TRBV9 with TRBJ1-2; D gene unclear. This CDR3 contains 14 residues. The germline gives CDR1 SGDLS, CDR2 YYNGEE. Trimming stripped 3 bases from V and 2 bases from J, with 11 bases between. CDR3 nucleotides: TGTGCCAGCAGCGCAGAAAATTTAAACTATGGCTACACCTTC. It specifies CASSAENLNYGYTF.

Regarding this clone: At the DNA level, this CDR3 is encoded by other sequences in the same sample as well. V gene TRBV7-9 combines with J gene TRBJ2-7, with D possibly being TRBD2 (6 bases). V was cut by 1 base and J by 3 bases, with 13 bases left in between. Germline CDR1 SEHNR, CDR2 FQNEAQ (reference sequence). The CDR3 length is 15 residues. CDR3 in amino acids: CASSLVGGTSYEQYF. The CDR3 DNA reads TGTGCCAGCAGCTTAGTTGGGGGGACCAGCTACGAGCAGTACTTC.

V usage is TRBV9 and J usage is TRBJ2-1; the D call may be TRBD1 or TRBD2 (6 bases each). The CDR3 runs 17 residues. Germline V gene data show CDR1 as SGDLS and CDR2 as YYNGEE. Trimming removed 3 bases from V and 4 bases from J, with 20 bases in between. The CDR3 region has the DNA TGTGCCAGCAGCGAGGGGGGCCCTAGCGCAAAGTACAATGAGCAGTTCTTC. Its translation is CASSEGGPSAKYNEQFF.

Written as DNA, the CDR3 is TGTGCCAGCAGCCCCGACCTGCAAGAGACCCAGTACTTC. This translates into CASSPDLQETQYF. This chain connects TRBV13 to TRBJ2-5; D remains ambiguous. This CDR3 spans 13 amino acids. The germline CDR1 and CDR2 sequences are PRHDT and FYEKMQ (reference sequence). V was cut by 5 bases and J by 2 bases, with 9 bases left in between.

The V and J genes are TRBV4-1 and TRBJ2-7; possible D gene TRBD1, 6 bases. The CDR3 totals 19 residues. The germline gives CDR1 MGHRA, CDR2 YSYEKL. The V end was cut by 1 base, the J end by 3 bases, with 25 bases between. The CDR3 is CASSQVGKGRLKGDYEQYF. Written as DNA, the CDR3 is TGCGCCAGCAGCCAAGTGGGGAAGGGCAGGTTGAAGGGGGACTACGAGCAGTACTTC.

The chain couples TRBV19 to TRBJ2-1; D remains ambiguous. Per the germline V gene, CDR1 is LNHDA and CDR2 is SQIVND (reference sequence). The V gene lost 5 bases and the J gene lost 8 bases, with 10 bases spanning the gap. CDR3 length: 12 residues. CDR3 protein: CASSEWWDEQFF. The DNA of the CDR3 is TGTGCCAGTAGTGAATGGTGGGATGAGCAGTTCTTC.

The rearrangement joins TRBV7-6 to TRBJ2-1; 7 nucleotides align to TRBD2. The CDR3 is made up of 15 amino acids. Looked up from germline, CDR1 is SGHVS and CDR2 is FNYEAQ. The trim removed 1 base at V and 6 bases at J, leaving 6 bases unmatched. CDR3 protein: CASSLVLSGSNEQFF. The CDR3 DNA follows: TGTGCCAGCAGCTTAGTCCTTAGCGGGTCCAATGAGCAGTTCTTC.